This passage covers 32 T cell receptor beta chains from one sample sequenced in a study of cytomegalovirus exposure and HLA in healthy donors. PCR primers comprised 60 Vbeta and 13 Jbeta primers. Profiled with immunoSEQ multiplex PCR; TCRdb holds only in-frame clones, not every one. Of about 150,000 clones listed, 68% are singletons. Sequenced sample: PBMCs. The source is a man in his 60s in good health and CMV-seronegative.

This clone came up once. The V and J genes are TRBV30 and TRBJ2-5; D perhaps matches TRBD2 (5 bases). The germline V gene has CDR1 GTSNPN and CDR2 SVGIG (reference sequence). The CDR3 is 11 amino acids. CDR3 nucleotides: TGTGCGTTGGTGCGGGAAGAGACCCAGTACTTC. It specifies CALVREETQYF.

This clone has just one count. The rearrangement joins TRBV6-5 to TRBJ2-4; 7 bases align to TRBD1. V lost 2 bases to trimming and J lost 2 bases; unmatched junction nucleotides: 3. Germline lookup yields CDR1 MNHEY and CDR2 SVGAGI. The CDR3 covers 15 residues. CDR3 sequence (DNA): TGTGCCAGCAGTTACGGCAGGGGGTCCAAAAACATTCAGTACTTC. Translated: CASSYGRGSKNIQYF.

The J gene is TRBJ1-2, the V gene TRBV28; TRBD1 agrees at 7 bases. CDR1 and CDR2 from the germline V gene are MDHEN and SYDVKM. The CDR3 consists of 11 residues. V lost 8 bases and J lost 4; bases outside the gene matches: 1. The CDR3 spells CASGTAYGYTF. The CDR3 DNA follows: TGTGCCAGCGGGACAGCCTATGGCTACACCTTC.

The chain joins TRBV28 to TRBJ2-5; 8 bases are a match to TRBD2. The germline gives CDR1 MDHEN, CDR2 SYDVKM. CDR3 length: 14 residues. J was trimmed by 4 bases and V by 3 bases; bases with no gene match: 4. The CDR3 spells CASSLSLAGETQYF. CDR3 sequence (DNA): TGTGCCAGCAGTTTGAGCCTAGCGGGAGAGACCCAGTACTTC.

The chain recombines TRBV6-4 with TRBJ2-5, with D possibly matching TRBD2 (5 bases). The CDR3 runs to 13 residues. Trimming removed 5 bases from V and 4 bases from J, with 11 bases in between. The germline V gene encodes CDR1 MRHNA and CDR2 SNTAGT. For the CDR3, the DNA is TGTGCCAGCAGTCCAGGCGAGGGAGAGACCCAGTACTTC. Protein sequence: CASSPGEGETQYF.

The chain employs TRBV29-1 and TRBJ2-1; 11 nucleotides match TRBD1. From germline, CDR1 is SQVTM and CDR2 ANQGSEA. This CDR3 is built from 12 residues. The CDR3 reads CSHGGQGGEQFF. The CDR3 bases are TGCAGTCATGGGGGACAGGGGGGTGAGCAGTTCTTC.

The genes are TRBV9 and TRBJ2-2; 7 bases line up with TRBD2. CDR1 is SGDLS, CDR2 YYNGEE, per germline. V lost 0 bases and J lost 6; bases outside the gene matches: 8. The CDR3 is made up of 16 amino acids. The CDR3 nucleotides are TGTGCCAGCAGCGTAGGAGGCGGGAGATCGGCCGGGGAGCTGTTTTTT. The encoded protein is CASSVGGGRSAGELFF.

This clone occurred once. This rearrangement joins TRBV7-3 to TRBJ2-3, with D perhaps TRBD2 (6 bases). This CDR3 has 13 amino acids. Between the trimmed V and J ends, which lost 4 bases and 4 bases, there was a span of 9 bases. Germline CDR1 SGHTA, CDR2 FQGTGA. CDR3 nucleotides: TGTGCCAGCAGCTCAACGGGAGCAGATACGCAGTATTTT. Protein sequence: CASSSTGADTQYF.

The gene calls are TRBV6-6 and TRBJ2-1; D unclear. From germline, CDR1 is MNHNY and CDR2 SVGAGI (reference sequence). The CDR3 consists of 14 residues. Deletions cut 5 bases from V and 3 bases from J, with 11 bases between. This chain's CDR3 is CASSPDWFYNEQFF. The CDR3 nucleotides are TGTGCCAGCAGTCCCGACTGGTTCTACAATGAGCAGTTCTTC.

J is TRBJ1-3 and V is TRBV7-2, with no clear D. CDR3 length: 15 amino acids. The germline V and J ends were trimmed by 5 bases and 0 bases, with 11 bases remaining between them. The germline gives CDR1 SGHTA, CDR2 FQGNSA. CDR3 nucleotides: TGTGCCAGCAGCCGTAGGAGGAGCTCTGGAAACACCATATATTTT. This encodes CASSRRRSSGNTIYF.

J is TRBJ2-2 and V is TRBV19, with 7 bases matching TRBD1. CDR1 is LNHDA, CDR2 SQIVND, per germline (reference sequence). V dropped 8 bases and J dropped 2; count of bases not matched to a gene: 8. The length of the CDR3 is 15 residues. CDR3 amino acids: CASLGGGLNTGELFF. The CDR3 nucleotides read TGTGCCAGTTTAGGGGGCGGACTTAACACCGGGGAGCTGTTTTTT.

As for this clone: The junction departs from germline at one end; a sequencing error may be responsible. The CDR3 DNA is TGTGCCAGTAGGATAGGGGAGGGCACTTCCTACGAGCAGTACTTC. Its protein is CASRIGEGTSYEQYF. This rearrangement joins TRBV19 to TRBJ2-7, with 7 bases identical to TRBD2. The CDR3 is 15 residues long. Germline CDR1 and CDR2: LNHDA and SQIVND (reference sequence).

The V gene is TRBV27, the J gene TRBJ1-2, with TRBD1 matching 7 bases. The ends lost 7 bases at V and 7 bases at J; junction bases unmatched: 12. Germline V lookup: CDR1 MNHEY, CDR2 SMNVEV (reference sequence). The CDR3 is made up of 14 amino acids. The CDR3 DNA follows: TGTGCCAGCAAAATACAGGGGATAAGCGCTGGCTACACCTTC. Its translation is CASKIQGISAGYTF.

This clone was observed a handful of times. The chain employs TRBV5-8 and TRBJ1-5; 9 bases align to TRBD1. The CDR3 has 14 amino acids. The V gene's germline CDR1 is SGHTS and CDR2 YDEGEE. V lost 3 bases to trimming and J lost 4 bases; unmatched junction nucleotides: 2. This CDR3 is CASSSGTGNQPQHF. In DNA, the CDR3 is TGTGCCAGCAGCTCCGGGACAGGGAATCAGCCCCAGCATTTT.

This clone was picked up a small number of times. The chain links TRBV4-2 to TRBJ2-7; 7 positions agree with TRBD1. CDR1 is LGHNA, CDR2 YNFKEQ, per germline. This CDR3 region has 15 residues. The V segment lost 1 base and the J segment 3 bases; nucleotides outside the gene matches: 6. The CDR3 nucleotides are TGTGCCAGCAGCCAAGGTCAGGGGGAAAACTACGAGCAGTACTTC. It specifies CASSQGQGENYEQYF.

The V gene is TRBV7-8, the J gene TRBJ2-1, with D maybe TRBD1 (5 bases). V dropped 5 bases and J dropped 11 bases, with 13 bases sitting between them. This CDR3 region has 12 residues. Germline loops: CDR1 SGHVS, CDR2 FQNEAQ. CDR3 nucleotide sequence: TGTGCCAGCAGCCAGGACAAGGGGAAGCAGTTCTTC. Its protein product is CASSQDKGKQFF.

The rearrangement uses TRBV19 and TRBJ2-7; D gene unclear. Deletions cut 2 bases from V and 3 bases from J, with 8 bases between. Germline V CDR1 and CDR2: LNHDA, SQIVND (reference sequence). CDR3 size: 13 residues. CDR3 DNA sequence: TGTGCCAGTAGTATACCCGGGTTCTACGAGCAGTACTTC. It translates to CASSIPGFYEQYF.

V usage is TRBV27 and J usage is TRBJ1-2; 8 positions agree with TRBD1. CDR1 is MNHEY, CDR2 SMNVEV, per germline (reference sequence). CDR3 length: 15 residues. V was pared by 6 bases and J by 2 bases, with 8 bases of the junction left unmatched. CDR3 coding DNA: TGTGCCAGCAGCCAAAAGACAGGGGCCAACTATGGCTACACCTTC. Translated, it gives CASSQKTGANYGYTF.

CDR3 bases: TGTGCCGGCCACCGGGGGTCCTCCTACGAGCAGTACTTC. The encoded protein is CAGHRGSSYEQYF. This chain uses TRBV30 with TRBJ2-7; a possible D gene is TRBD2 (6 bases). Germline V gene data show CDR1 as GTSNPN and CDR2 as SVGIG (reference sequence). V lost 8 bases to trimming and J lost 0 bases, with 14 bases between them. This CDR3 has 13 amino acids.

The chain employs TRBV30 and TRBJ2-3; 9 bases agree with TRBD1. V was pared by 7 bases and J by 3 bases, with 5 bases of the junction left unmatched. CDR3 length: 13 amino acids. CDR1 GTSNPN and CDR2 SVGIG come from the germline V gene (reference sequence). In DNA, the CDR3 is TGTGCCTACAGGGGGACAGGGACAGATACGCAGTATTTT. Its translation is CAYRGTGTDTQYF.

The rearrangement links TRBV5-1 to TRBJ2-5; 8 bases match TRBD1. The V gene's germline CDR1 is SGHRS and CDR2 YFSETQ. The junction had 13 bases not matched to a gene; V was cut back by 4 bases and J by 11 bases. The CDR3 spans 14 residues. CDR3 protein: CASSQGQAAREQYF. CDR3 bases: TGCGCCAGCAGCCAGGGACAGGCTGCGCGTGAGCAGTACTTC.

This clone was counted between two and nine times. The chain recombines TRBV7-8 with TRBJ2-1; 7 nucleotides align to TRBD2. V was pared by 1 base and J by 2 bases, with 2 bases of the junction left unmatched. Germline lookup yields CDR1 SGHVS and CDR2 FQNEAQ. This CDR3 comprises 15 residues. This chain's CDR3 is CASSLGGRAYNEQFF. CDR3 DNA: TGTGCCAGCAGCTTAGGTGGGAGGGCCTACAATGAGCAGTTCTTC. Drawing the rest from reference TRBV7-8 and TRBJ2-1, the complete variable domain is GAGVSQSPRYKVAKRGQDVALRCDPISGHVSLFWYQQALGQGPEFLTYFQNEAQLDKSGLPSDRFFAERPEGSVSTLKIQRTQQEDSAVYLCASSLGGRAYNEQFFGPGTRLTVL.

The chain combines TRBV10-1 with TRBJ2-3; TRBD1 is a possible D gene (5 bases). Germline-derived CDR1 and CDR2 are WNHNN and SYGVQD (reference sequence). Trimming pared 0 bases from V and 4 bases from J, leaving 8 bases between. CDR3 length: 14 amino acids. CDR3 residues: CASSESKGSDTQYF. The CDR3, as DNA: TGCGCCAGCAGTGAGTCGAAGGGGTCAGATACGCAGTATTTT.

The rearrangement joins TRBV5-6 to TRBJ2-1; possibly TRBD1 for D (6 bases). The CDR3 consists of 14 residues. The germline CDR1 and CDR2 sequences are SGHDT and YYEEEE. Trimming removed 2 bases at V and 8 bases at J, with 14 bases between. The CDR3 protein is CASSFINRAHEQFF. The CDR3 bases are TGTGCCAGCAGCTTTATTAACAGGGCCCATGAGCAGTTCTTC.

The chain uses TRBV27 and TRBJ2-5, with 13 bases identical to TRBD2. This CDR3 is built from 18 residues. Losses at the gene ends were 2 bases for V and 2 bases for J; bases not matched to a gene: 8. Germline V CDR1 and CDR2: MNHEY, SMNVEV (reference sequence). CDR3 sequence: CASSLKLAGGSVQETQYF. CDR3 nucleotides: TGTGCCAGCAGTTTAAAACTAGCGGGAGGGTCGGTTCAAGAGACCCAGTACTTC.

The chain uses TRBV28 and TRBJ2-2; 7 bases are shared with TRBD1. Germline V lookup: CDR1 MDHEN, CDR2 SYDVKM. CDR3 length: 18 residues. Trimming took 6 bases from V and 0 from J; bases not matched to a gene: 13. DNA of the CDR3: TGTGCCAGCAGCCTGTCGTTTCTCGGGACAGCGAACACCGGGGAGCTGTTTTTT. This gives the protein CASSLSFLGTANTGELFF.

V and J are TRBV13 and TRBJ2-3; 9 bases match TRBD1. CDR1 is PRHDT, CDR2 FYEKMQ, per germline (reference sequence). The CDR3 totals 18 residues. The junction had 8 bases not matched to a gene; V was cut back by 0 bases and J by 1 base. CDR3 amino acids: CASSLGVSGTGRTDTQYF. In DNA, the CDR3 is TGTGCCAGCAGCTTAGGAGTGTCCGGGACAGGGCGCACAGATACGCAGTATTTT.

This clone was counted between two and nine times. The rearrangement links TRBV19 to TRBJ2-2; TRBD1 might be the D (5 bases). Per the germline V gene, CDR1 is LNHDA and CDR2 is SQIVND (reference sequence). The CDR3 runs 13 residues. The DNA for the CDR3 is TGTGCTCTCGGACATACGAACACCGGGGAGCTGTTTTTT. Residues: CALGHTNTGELFF.

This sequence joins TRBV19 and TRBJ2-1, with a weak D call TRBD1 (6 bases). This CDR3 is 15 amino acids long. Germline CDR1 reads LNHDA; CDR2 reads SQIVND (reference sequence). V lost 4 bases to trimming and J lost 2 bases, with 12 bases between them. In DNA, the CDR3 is TGTGCCAGTAGTACACAGGGTTGGGCCTACAATGAGCAGTTCTTC. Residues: CASSTQGWAYNEQFF.

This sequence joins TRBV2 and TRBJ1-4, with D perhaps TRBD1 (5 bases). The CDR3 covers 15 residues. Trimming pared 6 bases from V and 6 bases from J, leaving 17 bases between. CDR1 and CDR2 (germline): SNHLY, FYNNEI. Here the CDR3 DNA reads TGTGCCAGCAGGACCCAGGGATATACGGATGAAAAACTGTTTTTT. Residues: CASRTQGYTDEKLFF. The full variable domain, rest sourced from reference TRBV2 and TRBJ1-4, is EPEVTQTPSHQVTQMGQEVILRCVPISNHLYFYWYRQILGQKVEFLVSFYNNEISEKSEIFDDQFSVERPDGSNFTLKIRSTKLEDSAMYFCASRTQGYTDEKLFFGSGTQLSVL.

CDR3 nucleotide sequence: TGTGCCAGTAGTATAGCGACTAGCGGTTACACAGATACGCAGTATTTT. Its translation: CASSIATSGYTDTQYF. The chain uses TRBV19 and TRBJ2-3; 9 bases align to TRBD2. Germline V gene lookup returns CDR1 LNHDA and CDR2 SQIVND (reference sequence). The CDR3 runs to 16 residues. V dropped 1 base and J dropped 2; count of bases not matched to a gene: 4.

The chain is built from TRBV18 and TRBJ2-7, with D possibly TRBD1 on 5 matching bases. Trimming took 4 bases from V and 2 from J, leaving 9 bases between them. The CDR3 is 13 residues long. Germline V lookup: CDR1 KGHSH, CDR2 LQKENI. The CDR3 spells CASSQGVTYEQYF. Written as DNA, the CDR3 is TGTGCCAGCTCACAAGGGGTCACCTACGAGCAGTACTTC.